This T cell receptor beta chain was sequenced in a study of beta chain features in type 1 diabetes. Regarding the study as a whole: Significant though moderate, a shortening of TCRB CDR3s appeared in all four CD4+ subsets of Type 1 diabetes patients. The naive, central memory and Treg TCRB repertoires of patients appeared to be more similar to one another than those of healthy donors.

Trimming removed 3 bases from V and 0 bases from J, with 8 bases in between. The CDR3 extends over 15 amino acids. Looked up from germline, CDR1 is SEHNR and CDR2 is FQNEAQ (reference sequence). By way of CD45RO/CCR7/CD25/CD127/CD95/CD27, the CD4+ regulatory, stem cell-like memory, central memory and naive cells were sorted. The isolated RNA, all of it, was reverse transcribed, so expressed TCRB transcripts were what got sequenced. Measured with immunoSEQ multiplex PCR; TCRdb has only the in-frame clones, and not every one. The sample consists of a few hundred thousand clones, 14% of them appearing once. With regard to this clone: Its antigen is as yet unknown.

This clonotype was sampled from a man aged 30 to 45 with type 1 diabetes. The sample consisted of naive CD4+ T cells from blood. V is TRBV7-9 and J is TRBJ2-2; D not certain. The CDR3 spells CASSLVQPNTGELFF. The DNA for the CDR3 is TGTGCCAGCAGCTTGGTACAGCCGAACACCGGGGAGCTGTTTTTT.